The 12 T cell receptor beta chains below come from one sample, sequenced in a study of shared clonotypes between healthy human individuals. Only in-frame clones appear in the TCRdb table, and some are missing; sequencing was by immunoSEQ multiplex PCR. This sample has some 1 million clones, with about 70% found just once. Sequencing was done on a sample of memory CD4+ T cells sorted from blood. The subset: CD45RA-negative fraction. These receptors were taken from a man aged 18 to 30 in good health.

A remark on this clone: The sample contains more than one DNA sequence encoding this CDR3. The rearrangement links TRBV11-2 to TRBJ2-7; D gene uncertain. Germline lookup yields CDR1 SGHAT and CDR2 FQNNGV. Trimming stripped 1 base from V and 0 bases from J, with 4 bases between. This CDR3 has 13 residues. The CDR3 DNA reads TGTGCCAGCAGCTTAGCAGGCTCCTACGAGCAGTACTTC. It is translated as CASSLAGSYEQYF.

The V and J genes are TRBV10-1 and TRBJ2-5; D gene unclear. This CDR3 contains 15 residues. The V end lost 1 base, the J end lost 5 bases, and 14 bases lay between the germline ends. Germline CDR1 WNHNN, CDR2 SYGVQD (reference sequence). For the CDR3, the DNA is TGCGCCAGCAGTGAGTTGACCCGGGTAATGGAGACCCAGTACTTC. It translates to CASSELTRVMETQYF.

This clone was detected once. The chain employs TRBV11-2 and TRBJ1-4; 7 bases align to TRBD1. The J segment lost 0 bases and the V segment lost 5 bases, leaving 6 bases of the junction unmatched. This CDR3 contains 16 residues. In germline, CDR1 is SGHAT, CDR2 FQNNGV. CDR3 protein: CASSPDRVTTNEKLFF. The CDR3 nucleotides read TGTGCCAGCAGCCCCGACAGGGTAACAACTAATGAAAAACTGTTTTTT. The full variable domain, with the rest looked up from reference TRBV11-2 and TRBJ1-4, is EAGVAQSPRYKIIEKRQSVAFWCNPISGHATLYWYQQILGQGPKLLIQFQNNGVVDDSQLPKDRFSAERLKGVDSTLKIQPAKLEDSAVYLCASSPDRVTTNEKLFFGSGTQLSVL.

CDR3 nucleotide sequence: TGTGCCAGTAGTCCCAATGACAGGGGGCCCTACAATGAGCAGTTCTTC. It is translated as CASSPNDRGPYNEQFF. The rearrangement links TRBV19 to TRBJ2-1, with 10 bases lining up with TRBD1. This CDR3 is 16 amino acids long. The V gene's germline CDR1 is LNHDA and CDR2 SQIVND (reference sequence). Trimming cost V 5 bases and J 2 bases; bases outside gene matches: 6. Combining the CDR3 with reference TRBV19 and TRBJ2-1 gives the whole variable domain DGGITQSPKYLFRKEGQNVTLSCEQNLNHDAMYWYRQDPGQGLRLIYYSQIVNDFQKGDIAEGYSVSREKKESFPLTVTSAQKNPTAFYLCASSPNDRGPYNEQFFGPGTRLTVL.

The chain combines TRBV28 with TRBJ1-3; tentative D call: TRBD1 (6 bases). With 5 bases removed from V and 0 bases from J, the gap between germline ends came to 11 bases. This CDR3 contains 15 residues. CDR1 and CDR2 from the germline V gene are MDHEN and SYDVKM. CDR3 region: CASSEDSPSGNTIYF. CDR3 DNA sequence: TGTGCCAGCAGTGAGGACAGTCCCTCTGGAAACACCATATATTTT.

The rearrangement uses TRBV11-2 and TRBJ2-7; 7 nucleotides agree with TRBD1. After removal of 2 bases from V and 2 bases from J, the junction contained 6 bases not matched to a gene. The CDR3 sequence is 15 residues long. Germline V CDR1 and CDR2: SGHAT, FQNNGV. Here the CDR3 DNA reads TGTGCCAGCAGCTTACCGGGACAGCAAGCCTACGAGCAGTACTTC. The encoded protein is CASSLPGQQAYEQYF.

The chain combines TRBV4-1 with TRBJ1-4, with D possibly TRBD1 on 6 matching bases. From germline, CDR1 is MGHRA and CDR2 YSYEKL. CDR3 length equals 16 residues. With 5 bases removed from V and 2 bases from J, the gap between germline ends came to 15 bases. The CDR3 spells CASSKGWGQTNEKLFF. CDR3 coding DNA: TGCGCCAGCAGCAAAGGGTGGGGGCAGACTAATGAAAAACTGTTTTTT.

The rearrangement links TRBV28 to TRBJ2-5, with TRBD1 as a possible D gene (6 bases). Per germline, CDR1 MDHEN and CDR2 SYDVKM. The CDR3 runs 15 residues. Trimming left V 3 bases short and J 5 bases short, with 16 bases between. This CDR3 reads CASSFVGRGQETQYF. The CDR3 DNA reads TGTGCCAGCAGTTTCGTGGGCAGGGGCCAGGAGACCCAGTACTTC.

This clone was detected many times. The chain couples TRBV27 to TRBJ1-6, with 9 bases aligning to TRBD1. This CDR3 region has 17 residues. J was trimmed by 10 bases and V by 3 bases; bases with no gene match: 13. CDR1 and CDR2 (germline): MNHEY, SMNVEV (reference sequence). CDR3: CASSLVPPGQGYSPLHF. In DNA form, the CDR3 reads TGTGCCAGCAGTTTGGTCCCACCGGGACAGGGTTACTCACCCCTCCACTTT.

In this sample, this clone turned up a few times. The chain joins TRBV19 to TRBJ1-1; D gene ambiguous. V lost 7 bases and J 5 bases, leaving 14 bases between the germline ends. Germline V gives CDR1 LNHDA, CDR2 SQIVND (reference sequence). CDR3 size: 13 residues. The CDR3 loop reads CASMGGFRTEAFF. The CDR3 nucleotides are TGTGCCAGTATGGGCGGCTTTAGGACTGAAGCTTTCTTT.

Notes on this clone: This may arise from a read error, as a much more abundant clone is one base away. Within the sample, other DNA sequences also encode this same CDR3. V usage is TRBV6-1 and J usage is TRBJ2-5; D not resolved. V was pared by 2 bases and J by 4 bases, with 5 bases between. The germline V gene encodes CDR1 MNHNS and CDR2 SASEGT. The CDR3 is 12 residues long. The CDR3 coding sequence is TGTGCCAGCAGTGAAAGAGGAGAGACCCAGTACTTC. Translating gives CASSERGETQYF.

The genes are TRBV30 and TRBJ2-3, with D possibly being TRBD2 (6 bases). The CDR3 runs to 13 residues. Germline lookup yields CDR1 GTSNPN and CDR2 SVGIG (reference sequence). V lost 2 bases and J 8 bases, leaving 14 bases between the germline ends. This chain's CDR3 is CAWSLLEGGTQYF. CDR3 DNA sequence: TGTGCCTGGAGTTTACTAGAGGGAGGTACGCAGTATTTT.